This T cell receptor beta chain was recorded in a study of blood T cell repertoires in COVID-19. In the study overall: Researchers got acute and convalescent COVID-19 samples from the United States, Italy and Spain. From T cells, B-cell-depleted T cells, or PBMCs came the material, which was cDNA or gDNA.

V lost 0 bases and J lost 2; bases outside the gene matches: 1. The CDR3 has 15 amino acids. Germline-derived CDR1 and CDR2 are SGHDT and YYEEEE. Methods used by the authors: For nucleated cells, counts were estimated from reference gene primer amplification. Clones were sequenced by immunoSEQ multiplex PCR, and TCRdb holds only the in-frame ones, with some missing. That table supplies the V and J calls and clone size; D and trimming were determined from the DNA. This table holds approximately 120,000 clones, over 70% found once. This TCR came from a woman in her forties or fifties with acute or convalescent COVID-19. The specimen sequenced was peripheral blood. The genes are TRBV5-6 and TRBJ1-2; 10 bases agree with TRBD1. CDR3 loop: CASSLGGQGNYGYTF. The CDR3 DNA sequence: TGTGCCAGCAGCTTGGGGGGACAGGGGAACTATGGCTACACCTTC.